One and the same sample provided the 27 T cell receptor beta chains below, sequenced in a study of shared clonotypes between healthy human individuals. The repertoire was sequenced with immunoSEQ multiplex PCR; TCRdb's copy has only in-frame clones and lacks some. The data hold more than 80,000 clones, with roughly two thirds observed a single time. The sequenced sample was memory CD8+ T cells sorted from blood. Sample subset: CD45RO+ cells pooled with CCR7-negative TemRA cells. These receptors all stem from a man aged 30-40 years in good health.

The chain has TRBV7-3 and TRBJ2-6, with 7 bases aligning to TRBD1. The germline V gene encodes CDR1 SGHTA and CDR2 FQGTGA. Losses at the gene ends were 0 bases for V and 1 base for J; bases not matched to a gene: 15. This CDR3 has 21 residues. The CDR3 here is CASSLTVNRRDSRSGANVLTF. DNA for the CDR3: TGTGCCAGCAGCTTAACCGTCAACAGACGGGACAGTCGTTCTGGGGCCAACGTCCTGACTTTC. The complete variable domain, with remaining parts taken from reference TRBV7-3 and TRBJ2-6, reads GAGVSQTPSNKVTEKGKYVELRCDPISGHTALYWYRQSLGQGPEFLIYFQGTGAADDSGLPNDRFFAVRPEGSVSTLKIQRTERGDSAVYLCASSLTVNRRDSRSGANVLTFGAGSRLTVL.

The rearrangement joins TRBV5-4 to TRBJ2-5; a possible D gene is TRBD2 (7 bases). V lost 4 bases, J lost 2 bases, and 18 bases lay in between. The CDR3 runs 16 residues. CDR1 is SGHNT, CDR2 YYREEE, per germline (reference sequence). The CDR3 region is CASSPGEGGQQETQYF. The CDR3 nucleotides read TGTGCCAGCAGCCCCGGGGAGGGGGGACAACAAGAGACCCAGTACTTC.

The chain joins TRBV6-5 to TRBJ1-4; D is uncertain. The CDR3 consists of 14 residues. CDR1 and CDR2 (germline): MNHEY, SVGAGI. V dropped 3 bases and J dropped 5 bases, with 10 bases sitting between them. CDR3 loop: CASSYRMANEKLFF. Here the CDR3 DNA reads TGTGCCAGCAGTTATAGAATGGCCAATGAAAAACTGTTTTTT.

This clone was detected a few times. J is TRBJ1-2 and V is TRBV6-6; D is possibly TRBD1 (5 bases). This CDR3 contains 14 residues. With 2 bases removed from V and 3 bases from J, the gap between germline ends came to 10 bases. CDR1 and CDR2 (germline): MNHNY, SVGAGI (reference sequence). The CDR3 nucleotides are TGTGCCAGCAGTTACAGCTTAGGGGACTATGGCTACACCTTC. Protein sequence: CASSYSLGDYGYTF.

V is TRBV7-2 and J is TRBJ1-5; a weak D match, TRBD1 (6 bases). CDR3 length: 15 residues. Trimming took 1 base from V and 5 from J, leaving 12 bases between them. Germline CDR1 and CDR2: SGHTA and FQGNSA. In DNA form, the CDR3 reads TGTGCCAGCAGCTTAGGACAGACAGGTTATCAGCCCCAGCATTTT. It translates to CASSLGQTGYQPQHF.

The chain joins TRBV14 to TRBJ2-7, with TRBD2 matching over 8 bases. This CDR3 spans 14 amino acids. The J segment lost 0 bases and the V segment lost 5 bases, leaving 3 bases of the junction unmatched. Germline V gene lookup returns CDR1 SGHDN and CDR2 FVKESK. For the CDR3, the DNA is TGTGCCAGCAGCTTCGGGGGGGCCTCCTACGAGCAGTACTTC. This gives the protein CASSFGGASYEQYF.

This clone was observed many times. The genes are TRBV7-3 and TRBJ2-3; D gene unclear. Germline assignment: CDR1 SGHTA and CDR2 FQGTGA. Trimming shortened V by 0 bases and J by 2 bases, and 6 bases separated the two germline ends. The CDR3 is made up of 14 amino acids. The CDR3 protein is CASSLTGSTDTQYF. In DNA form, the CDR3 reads TGTGCCAGCAGCTTAACAGGGTCCACAGATACGCAGTATTTT.

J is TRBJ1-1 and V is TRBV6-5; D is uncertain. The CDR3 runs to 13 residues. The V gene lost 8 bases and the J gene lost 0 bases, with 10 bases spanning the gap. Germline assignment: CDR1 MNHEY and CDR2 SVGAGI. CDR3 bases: TGTGCCAGCGGGAAAAAAATGAACACTGAAGCTTTCTTT. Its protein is CASGKKMNTEAFF.

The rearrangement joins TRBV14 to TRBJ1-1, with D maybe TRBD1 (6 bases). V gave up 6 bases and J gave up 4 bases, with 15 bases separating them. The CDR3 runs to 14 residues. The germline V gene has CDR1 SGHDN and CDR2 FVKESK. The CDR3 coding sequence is TGTGCCAGCAGGTCGGGACATTCGGGCACTGAAGCTTTCTTT. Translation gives CASRSGHSGTEAFF.

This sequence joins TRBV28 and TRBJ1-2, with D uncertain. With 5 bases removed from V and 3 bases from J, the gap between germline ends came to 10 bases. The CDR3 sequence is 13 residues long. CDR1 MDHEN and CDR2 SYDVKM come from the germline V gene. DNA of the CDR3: TGTGCCAGCAGTCTGCCCGATTACTATGGCTACACCTTC. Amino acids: CASSLPDYYGYTF.

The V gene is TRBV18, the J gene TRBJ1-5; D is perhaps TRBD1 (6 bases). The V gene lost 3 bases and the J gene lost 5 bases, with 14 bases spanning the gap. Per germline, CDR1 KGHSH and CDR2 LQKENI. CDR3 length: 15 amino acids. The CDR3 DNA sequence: TGTGCCAGCTCACCCCGGGGGGGGCCGGATCAGCCCCAGCATTTT. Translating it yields CASSPRGGPDQPQHF.

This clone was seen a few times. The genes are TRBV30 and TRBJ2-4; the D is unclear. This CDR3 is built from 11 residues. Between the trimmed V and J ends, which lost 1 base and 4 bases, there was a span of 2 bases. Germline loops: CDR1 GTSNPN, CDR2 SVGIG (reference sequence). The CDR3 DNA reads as TGTGCCTGGAGTGAGAAAAACATTCAGTACTTC. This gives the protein CAWSEKNIQYF.

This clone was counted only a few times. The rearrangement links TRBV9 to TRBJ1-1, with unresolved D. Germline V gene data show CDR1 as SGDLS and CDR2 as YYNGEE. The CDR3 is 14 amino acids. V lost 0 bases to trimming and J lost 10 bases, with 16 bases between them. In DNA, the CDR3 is TGTGCCAGCAGCGTAGAAGTTACCCCGAGAGGAGCTTTCTTT. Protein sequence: CASSVEVTPRGAFF. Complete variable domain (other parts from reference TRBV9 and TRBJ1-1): DSGVTQTPKHLITATGQRVTLRCSPRSGDLSVYWYQQSLDQGLQFLIQYYNGEERAKGNILERFSAQQFPDLHSELNLSSLELGDSALYFCASSVEVTPRGAFFGQGTRLTVV.

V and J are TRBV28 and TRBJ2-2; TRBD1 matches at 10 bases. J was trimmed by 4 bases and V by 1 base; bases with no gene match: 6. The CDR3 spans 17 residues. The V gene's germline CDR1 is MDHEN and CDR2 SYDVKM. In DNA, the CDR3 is TGTGCCAGCAGTTTATCCGGACAGGGGGACCCCACCGGGGAGCTGTTTTTT. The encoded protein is CASSLSGQGDPTGELFF.

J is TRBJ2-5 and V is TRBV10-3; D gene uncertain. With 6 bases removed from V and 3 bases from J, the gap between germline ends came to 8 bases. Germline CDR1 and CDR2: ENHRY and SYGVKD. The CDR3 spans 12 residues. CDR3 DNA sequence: TGTGCCATCAGCCCGACTGAAGAGACCCAGTACTTC. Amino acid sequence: CAISPTEETQYF.

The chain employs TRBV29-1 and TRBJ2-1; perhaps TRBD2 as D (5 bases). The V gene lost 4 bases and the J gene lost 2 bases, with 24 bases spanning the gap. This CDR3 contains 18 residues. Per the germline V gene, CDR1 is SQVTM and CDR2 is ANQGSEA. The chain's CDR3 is CSVANPTSSPTAYNEQFF. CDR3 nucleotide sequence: TGCAGCGTTGCCAACCCCACTAGTTCCCCGACTGCCTACAATGAGCAGTTCTTC.

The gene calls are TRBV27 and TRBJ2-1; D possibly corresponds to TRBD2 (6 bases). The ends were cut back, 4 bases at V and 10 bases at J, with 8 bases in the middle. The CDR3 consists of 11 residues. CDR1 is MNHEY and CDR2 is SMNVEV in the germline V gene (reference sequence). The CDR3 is CASSSRGEQFF. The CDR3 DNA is TGTGCCAGCAGTTCCCGGGGGGAGCAGTTCTTC.

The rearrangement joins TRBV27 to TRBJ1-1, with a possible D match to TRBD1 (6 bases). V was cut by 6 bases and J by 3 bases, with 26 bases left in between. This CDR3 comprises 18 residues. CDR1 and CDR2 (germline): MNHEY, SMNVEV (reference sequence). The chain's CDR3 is CASRGGRRGHYDYTEAFF. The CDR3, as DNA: TGTGCCAGCAGGGGGGGGCGCCGGGGCCATTATGACTACACTGAAGCTTTCTTT.

CDR3 in amino acids: CASRRNRGVEQYF. CDR3 sequence (DNA): TGTGCCAGCAGACGTAACAGGGGAGTCGAGCAGTACTTC. This chain joins TRBV11-2 and TRBJ2-7; 7 nucleotides line up with TRBD1. V lost 6 bases to trimming and J lost 6 bases; unmatched junction nucleotides: 8. The CDR3 extends over 13 amino acids. Per the germline V gene, CDR1 is SGHAT and CDR2 is FQNNGV. Full variable domain (rest looked up from reference TRBV11-2 and TRBJ2-7): EAGVAQSPRYKIIEKRQSVAFWCNPISGHATLYWYQQILGQGPKLLIQFQNNGVVDDSQLPKDRFSAERLKGVDSTLKIQPAKLEDSAVYLCASRRNRGVEQYFGPGTRLTVT.

CDR3 in amino acids: CASSQFAGGSADTQYF. The CDR3 DNA reads as TGCGCCAGCAGCCAATTTGCGGGAGGGAGCGCAGATACGCAGTATTTT. The gene calls are TRBV4-3 and TRBJ2-3; 9 bases align to TRBD2. V was clipped by 2 bases and J by 4 bases; unmatched bases: 7. CDR3 length equals 16 residues. Germline CDR1 and CDR2: LGHNA and YSLEER.

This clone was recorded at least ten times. The CDR3 DNA is TGTGCCAGCAGTGATTATAGCAATCAGCCCCAGCATTTT. This encodes CASSDYSNQPQHF. The J gene is TRBJ1-5, the V gene TRBV25-1; D gene uncertain. V lost 3 bases and J lost 0, with 3 bases in between. The CDR3 has 13 residues. Germline lookup yields CDR1 MGHDK and CDR2 SYGVNS. Using reference TRBV25-1 and TRBJ1-5 for the parts outside the CDR3, the full variable domain is EADIYQTPRYLVIGTGKKITLECSQTMGHDKMYWYQQDPGMELHLIHYSYGVNSTEKGDLSSESTVSRIRTEHFPLTLESARPSHTSQYLCASSDYSNQPQHFGDGTRLSIL.

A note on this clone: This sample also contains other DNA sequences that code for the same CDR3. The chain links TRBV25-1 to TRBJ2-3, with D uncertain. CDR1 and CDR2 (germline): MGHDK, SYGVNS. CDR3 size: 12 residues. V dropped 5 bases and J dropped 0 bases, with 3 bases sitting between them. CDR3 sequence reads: CASSRSTDTQYF. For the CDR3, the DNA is TGTGCCAGCAGTAGAAGCACAGATACGCAGTATTTT.

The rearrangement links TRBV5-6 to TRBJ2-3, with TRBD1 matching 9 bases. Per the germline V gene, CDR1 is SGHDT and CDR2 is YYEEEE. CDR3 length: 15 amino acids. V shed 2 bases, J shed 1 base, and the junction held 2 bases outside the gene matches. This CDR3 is CASSFGQGRTDTQYF. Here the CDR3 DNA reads TGTGCCAGCAGCTTCGGACAGGGGCGCACAGATACGCAGTATTTT.

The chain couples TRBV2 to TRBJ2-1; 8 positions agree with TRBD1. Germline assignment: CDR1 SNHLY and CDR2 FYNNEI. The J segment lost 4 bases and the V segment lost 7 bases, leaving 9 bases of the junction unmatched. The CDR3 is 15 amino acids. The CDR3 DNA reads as TGTGCCAGCAAGGACAGGGCCTCCTCTTACAATGAGCAGTTCTTC. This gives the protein CASKDRASSYNEQFF. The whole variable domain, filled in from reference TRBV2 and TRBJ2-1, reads EPEVTQTPSHQVTQMGQEVILRCVPISNHLYFYWYRQILGQKVEFLVSFYNNEISEKSEIFDDQFSVERPDGSNFTLKIRSTKLEDSAMYFCASKDRASSYNEQFFGPGTRLTVL.

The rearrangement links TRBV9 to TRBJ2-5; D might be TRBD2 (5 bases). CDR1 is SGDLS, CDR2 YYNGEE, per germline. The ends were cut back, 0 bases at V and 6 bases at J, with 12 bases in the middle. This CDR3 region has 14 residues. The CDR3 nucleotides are TGTGCCAGCAGCGTAGAGCCCGGGATAAAGACCCAGTACTTC. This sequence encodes CASSVEPGIKTQYF.

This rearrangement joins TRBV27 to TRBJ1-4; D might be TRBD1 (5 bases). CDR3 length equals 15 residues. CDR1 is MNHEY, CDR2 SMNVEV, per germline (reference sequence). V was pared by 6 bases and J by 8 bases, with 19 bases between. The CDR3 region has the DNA TGTGCCAGCAGCCAAGACAGTTTCGGGAGAGAAAAACTGTTTTTT. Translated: CASSQDSFGREKLFF.

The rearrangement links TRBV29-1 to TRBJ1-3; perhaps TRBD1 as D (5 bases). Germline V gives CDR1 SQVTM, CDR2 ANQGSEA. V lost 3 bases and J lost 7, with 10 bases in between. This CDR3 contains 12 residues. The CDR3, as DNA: TGCAGCGTTGATGGGGAGGGGAACACCATATATTTT. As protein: CSVDGEGNTIYF.